This paragraph reports one T cell receptor (beta chain). TCRdb keeps only in-frame clones here, not all; method: immunoSEQ multiplex PCR. The profile covers 300,000 to 350,000 clones, with 85% to 90% appearing a single time and over 9% taken by the ten largest. Enrolled through a virtual design, the participants were between 18 and 89 years of age and came from some 25 US areas. Cohorts were determined from participant-reported clinical history. The entry originates in a study of blood T cell repertoires in COVID-19. Study summary: Acute-phase and convalescent COVID-19 samples originated in the United States, Italy and Spain. PBMCs, B-cell-depleted T cells, or T cells provided the cDNA or gDNA that made up the material.

The specimen sequenced was PBMCs or T cells enriched from blood (not recorded which). This TCR was recovered from a woman in her twenties or thirties who had recovered from COVID-19.

Here the CDR3 reads CASSAQGQDTQYF. As DNA, the CDR3 is TGCGCCAGCAGCGCTCAGGGACAAGATACGCAGTATTTT. The rearrangement links TRBV5-1 to TRBJ2-3; weak D call: TRBD1 (6 bases). Per germline, CDR1 SGHRS and CDR2 YFSETQ. The CDR3 is made up of 13 amino acids. Trimming took 4 bases from V and 5 from J, leaving 11 bases between them.